One TCR beta chain is described in this entry. The sample belongs to a study of blood T cell repertoires in COVID-19. Overall study context: Specimens from acute and convalescent COVID-19 originated in the United States, Italy and Spain. PBMCs, B-cell-depleted T cells, or T cells provided the cDNA or gDNA that made up the material.

The V end lost 7 bases, the J end lost 3 bases, and 11 bases lay between the germline ends. CDR1 KGHDR and CDR2 SFDVKD come from the germline V gene. This CDR3 contains 13 residues. How the authors handled the data: Quantification of nucleated cells was approximated via reference gene primer amplification. Data came from immunoSEQ multiplex PCR; TCRdb stores just in-frame clones and leaves some out. V, J and clone size derive from that table, while D and trimming were established from the DNA sequence. This sample has under 75,000 clones; about 76% occur once, and the top ten carry approximately 55%.

The sequence derives from a woman older than 75 with acute or convalescent COVID-19. Sequencing was done on a sample of peripheral blood. This rearrangement joins TRBV24-1 to TRBJ1-1, with D perhaps TRBD1 (6 bases). The CDR3 DNA follows: TGTGCCACCAGGGACAGTGACCACACTGAAGCTTTCTTT. Its translation: CATRDSDHTEAFF.